This TCR beta chain was sequenced during a study of T cell repertoires in cytomegalovirus infection. About the research overall: Recently identified HLA-C-restricted CMV epitopes were used, and well-studied HLA-B-restricted CMV epitopes were used as well. Public TCR beta signatures marked donors with CMV infection and the matching HLA.

V lost 8 bases and J lost 1, with 15 bases in between. The CDR3 loop spans 14 amino acids. The germline V gene encodes CDR1 MNHEY and CDR2 SVGEGT. Whole-study findings and limits: Identification of carriers of CMV plus the relevant HLA was performed using cumulative public TCR beta family frequency.

A few counts support this clonotype. The antigen is undetermined. TCRdb analysed the reads with MiXCR anew, one entry per CDR3 protein. Of under 850,000 distinct CDR3 sequences listed, roughly 33% are singletons. Sequencing was performed on cultured PBMCs, taken from culture after CMV antigen stimulation. J is TRBJ2-7 and V is TRBV6-2 or TRBV6-3; TRBD2 might be the D (5 bases). This clonotype was obtained from a human donor in good health (CMV status not recorded). Some clones in this sample may be carry-over from other donors' samples. For the CDR3, the DNA is TGTGCCAGCCAACGGACTCATCCGTCCTACGAGCAGTACTTC. Translation gives CASQRTHPSYEQYF.